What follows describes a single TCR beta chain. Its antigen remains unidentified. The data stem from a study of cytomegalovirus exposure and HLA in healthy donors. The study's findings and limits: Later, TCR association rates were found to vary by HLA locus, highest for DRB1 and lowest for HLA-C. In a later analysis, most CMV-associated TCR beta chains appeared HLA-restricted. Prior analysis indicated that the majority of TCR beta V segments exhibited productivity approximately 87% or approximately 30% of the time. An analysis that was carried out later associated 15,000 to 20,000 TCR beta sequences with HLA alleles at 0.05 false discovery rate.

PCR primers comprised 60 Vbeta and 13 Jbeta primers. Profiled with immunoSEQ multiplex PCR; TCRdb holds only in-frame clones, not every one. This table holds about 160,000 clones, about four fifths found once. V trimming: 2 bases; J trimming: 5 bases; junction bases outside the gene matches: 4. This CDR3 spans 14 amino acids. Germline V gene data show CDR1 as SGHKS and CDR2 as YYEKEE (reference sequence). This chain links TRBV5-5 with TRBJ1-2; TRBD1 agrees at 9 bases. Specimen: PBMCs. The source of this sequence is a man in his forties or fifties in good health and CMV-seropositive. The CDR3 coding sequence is TGTGCCAGCAGCTTTGACAGGGGGTATTATGGCTACACCTTC. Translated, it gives CASSFDRGYYGYTF.